The 8 T cell receptor beta chains below all came from one sample that was sequenced in a study of human T cells and chemical hapten exposure. Time point: patch test 1, 2 weeks after DPC sensitization. Regarding treatment: therapeutic diphenylcyclopropenone sensitization with weekly scalp DPC. TCRdb recomputed calls from the RACE reads with MiXCR, one row per CDR3 protein. This sample has roughly 360,000 distinct CDR3 sequences, with around 4.8% found just once. Sequencing was performed on whole blood, taken in connection with sensitization to the hapten diphenylcyclopropenone (DPC). The receptors stem from a woman in her 50s with alopecia areata. Some clones in this sample may be carry-over from other donors' samples.

This clonotype was seen ten or more times. J is TRBJ1-1 and V is TRBV12-3 or TRBV12-4; unclear D gene. V lost 3 bases to trimming and J lost 0 bases, with 8 bases between them. The CDR3 runs 14 residues. The CDR3 loop reads CASSLAEMNTEAFF. Written as DNA, the CDR3 is TGTGCCAGCAGTTTGGCTGAGATGAACACTGAAGCTTTCTTT.

This clonotype was seen at least ten times. The J gene is TRBJ2-7, the V gene TRBV19, with 9 bases that match TRBD1. V lost 4 bases to trimming and J lost 2 bases; unmatched junction nucleotides: 6. The CDR3 is made up of 15 amino acids. From germline, CDR1 is LNHDA and CDR2 SQIVND (reference sequence). CDR3 in amino acids: CASSTGQGTAYEQYF. CDR3 sequence (DNA): TGTGCCAGTAGTACCGGACAGGGGACTGCCTACGAGCAGTACTTC. Variable domain in full (rest from reference TRBV19 and TRBJ2-7): DGGITQSPKYLFRKEGQNVTLSCEQNLNHDAMYWYRQDPGQGLRLIYYSQIVNDFQKGDIAEGYSVSREKKESFPLTVTSAQKNPTAFYLCASSTGQGTAYEQYFGPGTRLTVT.

The chain is built from TRBV15 and TRBJ2-7, with D unclear. The germline CDR1 and CDR2 sequences are LNHNV and YYDKDF (reference sequence). V was shortened by 0 bases and J by 3 bases, with 15 bases between the two germline ends. The CDR3 has 16 amino acids. The CDR3 protein is CATSRDKALWSYEQYF. CDR3 DNA: TGTGCCACCAGCAGAGACAAAGCCCTTTGGAGCTACGAGCAGTACTTC.

This clonotype was observed many times. The chain carries TRBV7-3 and TRBJ1-6; TRBD1 might be the D (5 bases). V dropped 5 bases and J dropped 13 bases, with 12 bases sitting between them. This CDR3 has 12 amino acids. The germline gives CDR1 SGHTA, CDR2 FQGTGA. The CDR3 DNA reads TGTGCCAGCAGCCCAAGCGGGGGTCCCCTCCACTTT. Its translation: CASSPSGGPLHF. Supplemented by reference TRBV7-3 and TRBJ1-6, the full variable domain reads GAGVSQTPSNKVTEKGKYVELRCDPISGHTALYWYRQSLGQGPEFLIYFQGTGAADDSGLPNDRFFAVRPEGSVSTLKIQRTERGDSAVYLCASSPSGGPLHFGNGTRLTVT.

This clonotype was observed at least ten times. The gene calls are TRBV7-2 and TRBJ2-5, with 15 bases identical to TRBD2. CDR3 size: 17 residues. J was trimmed by 4 bases and V by 5 bases; bases with no gene match: 8. Germline CDR1 SGHTA, CDR2 FQGNSA. CDR3 sequence: CASSQGLAGGGRETQYF. CDR3 bases: TGTGCCAGCAGCCAAGGACTAGCGGGAGGGGGGAGAGAGACCCAGTACTTC. The complete variable domain, with remaining parts taken from reference TRBV7-2 and TRBJ2-5, reads GAGVSQSPSNKVTEKGKDVELRCDPISGHTALYWYRQSLGQGLEFLIYFQGNSAPDKSGLPSDRFSAERTGGSVSTLTIQRTQQEDSAVYLCASSQGLAGGGRETQYFGPGTRLLVL.

Ten or more counts support this clonotype. The chain links TRBV7-9 to TRBJ2-7, with D unresolved. This CDR3 has 16 residues. V was clipped by 5 bases and J by 5 bases, with 22 bases between them. Per germline, CDR1 SEHNR and CDR2 FQNEAQ (reference sequence). In nucleotides, the CDR3 is TGTGCCAGCAGCCAGACGGACCGAACTGGTACAAACGAGCAGTACTTC. Its translation: CASSQTDRTGTNEQYF.

This clonotype was seen a handful of times. V usage is TRBV6-1 and J usage is TRBJ2-3; a possible D gene is TRBD1 (5 bases). Between the trimmed V and J ends, which lost 6 bases and 3 bases, there was a span of 19 bases. CDR1 and CDR2 from the germline V gene are MNHNS and SASEGT. This CDR3 region has 16 residues. CDR3 nucleotides: TGTGCCAGCAGAAAAAACCCGCAGGGTGGGACAGATACGCAGTATTTT. Encoded protein: CASRKNPQGGTDTQYF.

The genes are TRBV14 and TRBJ2-2; the match to TRBD1 covers 9 bases. Looked up from germline, CDR1 is SGHDN and CDR2 is FVKESK. This CDR3 spans 17 amino acids. V lost 1 base, J lost 4 bases, and 7 bases stayed unmatched. The CDR3 spells CASSQGWDRDGTGELFF. As DNA, the CDR3 is TGTGCCAGCAGCCAAGGATGGGACAGGGATGGCACCGGGGAGCTGTTTTTT.